This T cell receptor beta chain was captured by sequencing in a study of PD-L1 blockade in urothelial cancer. V lost 11 bases and J lost 2, with 18 bases in between. CDR3 size: 14 residues. The germline V gene has CDR1 LNHDA and CDR2 SQIVND (reference sequence). Every PCR received spiked-in synthetic TCR analog templates. TCRdb keeps only in-frame clones here, not all; method: immunoSEQ multiplex PCR. The table lists some 75,000 clones, 80% to 95% of them singletons. The time point here: peripheral blood 6 weeks after treatment start. The sample in question was PBMCs, obtained around atezolizumab (anti-PD-L1) treatment. This TCR derives from an elderly woman with urothelial cancer. The rearrangement joins TRBV19 to TRBJ1-1; D is unclear. In nucleotides, the CDR3 is TGTGCCTCGATCCTTCGGGTGGGTAACACTGAAGCTTTCTTT. Encoded protein: CASILRVGNTEAFF.